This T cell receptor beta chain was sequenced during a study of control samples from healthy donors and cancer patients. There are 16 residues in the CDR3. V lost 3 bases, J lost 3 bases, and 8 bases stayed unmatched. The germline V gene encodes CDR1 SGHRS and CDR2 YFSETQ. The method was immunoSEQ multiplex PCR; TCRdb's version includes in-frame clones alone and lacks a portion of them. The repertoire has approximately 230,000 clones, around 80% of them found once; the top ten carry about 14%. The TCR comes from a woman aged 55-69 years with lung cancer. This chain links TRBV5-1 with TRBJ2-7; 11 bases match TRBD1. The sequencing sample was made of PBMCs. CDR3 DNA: TGCGCCAGCAGCTCGACCCTCGGGACAGGGGGCTACGAGCAGTACTTC. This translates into CASSSTLGTGGYEQYF.